The present T cell receptor beta chain was sequenced within a study of blood T cell repertoires in COVID-19. Study-level information: The samples span acute and convalescent COVID-19 from the United States, Italy and Spain.

Method: immunoSEQ multiplex PCR; TCRdb's copy keeps in-frame clones and lacks some. In the table there are fewer than 350,000 clones, approximately 91% of which are singletons. Between the trimmed V and J ends, which lost 1 base and 17 bases, there was a span of 19 bases. Germline V gene lookup returns CDR1 SGHDT and CDR2 YYEEEE. This CDR3 spans 14 amino acids. The chain is built from TRBV5-6 and TRBJ1-6, with D perhaps matching TRBD1 (5 bases). This sequence originates from a woman aged 35 to 49 who had recovered from COVID-19. The material sequenced was PBMCs or T cells enriched from blood (not recorded which). CDR3 nucleotide sequence: TGTGCCAGCAGCTTGCTTCAGCCTGGGGCCAATTTCCACTTT. Protein product: CASSLLQPGANFHF. Drawing the rest from reference TRBV5-6 and TRBJ1-6, the complete variable domain is DAGVTQSPTHLIKTRGQQVTLRCSPKSGHDTVSWYQQALGQGPQFIFQYYEEEERQRGNFPDRFSGHQFPNYSSELNVNALLLGDSALYLCASSLLQPGANFHFGNGTRLTVT.